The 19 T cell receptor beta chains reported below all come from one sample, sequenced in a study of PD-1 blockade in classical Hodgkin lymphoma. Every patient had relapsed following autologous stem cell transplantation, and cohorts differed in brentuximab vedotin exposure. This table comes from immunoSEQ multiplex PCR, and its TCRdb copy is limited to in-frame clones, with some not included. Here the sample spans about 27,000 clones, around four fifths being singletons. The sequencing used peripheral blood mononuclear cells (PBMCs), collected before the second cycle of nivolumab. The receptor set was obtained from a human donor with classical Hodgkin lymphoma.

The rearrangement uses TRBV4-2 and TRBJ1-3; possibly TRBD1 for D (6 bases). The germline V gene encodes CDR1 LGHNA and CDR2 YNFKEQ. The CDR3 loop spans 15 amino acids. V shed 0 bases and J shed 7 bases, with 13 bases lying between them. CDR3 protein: CASSQDDTGLNTIYF. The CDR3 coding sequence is TGTGCCAGCAGCCAAGATGATACAGGGTTGAACACCATATATTTT.

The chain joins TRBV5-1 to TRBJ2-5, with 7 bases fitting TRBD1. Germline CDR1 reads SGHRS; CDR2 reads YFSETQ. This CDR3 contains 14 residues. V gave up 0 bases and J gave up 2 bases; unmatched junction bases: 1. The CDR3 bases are TGCGCCAGCAGCTTGGGACAGGGACAAGAGACCCAGTACTTC. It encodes CASSLGQGQETQYF.

The CDR3 nucleotides are TGTGCCAGCAGCGCCGCCGGGACTAGCGGGGGAACAGATACGCAGTATTTT. It yields the protein CASSAAGTSGGTDTQYF. The chain links TRBV7-6 to TRBJ2-3, with 14 bases matching TRBD2. Trimming took 5 bases from V and 3 from J; bases not matched to a gene: 7. This CDR3 is built from 17 residues. CDR1 is SGHVS, CDR2 FNYEAQ, per germline. The full variable domain, with the rest looked up from reference TRBV7-6 and TRBJ2-3, is GAGVSQSPRYKVTKRGQDVALRCDPISGHVSLYWYRQALGQGPEFLTYFNYEAQQDKSGLPNDRFSAERPEGSISTLTIQRTEQRDSAMYRCASSAAGTSGGTDTQYFGPGTRLTVL.

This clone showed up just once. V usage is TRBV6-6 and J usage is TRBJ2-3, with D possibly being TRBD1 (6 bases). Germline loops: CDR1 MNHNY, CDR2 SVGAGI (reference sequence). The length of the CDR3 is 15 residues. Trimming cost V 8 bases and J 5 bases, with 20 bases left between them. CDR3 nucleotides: TGTGCCAGCTATTCTGGTTACAGGGCAAAAGATACGCAGTATTTT. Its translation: CASYSGYRAKDTQYF.

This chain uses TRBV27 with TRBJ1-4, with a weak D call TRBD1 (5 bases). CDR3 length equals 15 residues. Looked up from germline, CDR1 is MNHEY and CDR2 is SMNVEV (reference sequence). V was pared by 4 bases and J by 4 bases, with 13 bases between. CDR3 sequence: CASSSTRGYNEKLFF. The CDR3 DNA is TGTGCCAGCAGTTCCACCCGGGGGTATAATGAAAAACTGTTTTTT.

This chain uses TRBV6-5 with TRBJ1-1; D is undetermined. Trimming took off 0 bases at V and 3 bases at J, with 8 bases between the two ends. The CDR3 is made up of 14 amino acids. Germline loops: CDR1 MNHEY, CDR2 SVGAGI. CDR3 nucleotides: TGTGCCAGCAGTTACTCGAGAGGGTACACTGAAGCTTTCTTT. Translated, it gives CASSYSRGYTEAFF.

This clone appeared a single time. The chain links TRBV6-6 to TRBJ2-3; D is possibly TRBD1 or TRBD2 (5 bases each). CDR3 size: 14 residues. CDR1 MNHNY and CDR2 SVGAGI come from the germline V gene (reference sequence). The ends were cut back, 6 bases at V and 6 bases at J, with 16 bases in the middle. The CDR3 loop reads CASRDGTPADTQYF. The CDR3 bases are TGTGCCAGCAGGGACGGGACCCCGGCGGATACGCAGTATTTT.

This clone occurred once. The CDR3 loop is CASRGLAGAGETQYF. The DNA of the CDR3 is TGTGCCAGCAGGGGACTAGCGGGGGCGGGGGAGACCCAGTACTTC. This sequence joins TRBV2 and TRBJ2-5; 14 bases match TRBD2. CDR1 and CDR2 from the germline V gene are SNHLY and FYNNEI. The CDR3 is 15 residues long. The ends lost 6 bases at V and 5 bases at J; junction bases unmatched: 5.

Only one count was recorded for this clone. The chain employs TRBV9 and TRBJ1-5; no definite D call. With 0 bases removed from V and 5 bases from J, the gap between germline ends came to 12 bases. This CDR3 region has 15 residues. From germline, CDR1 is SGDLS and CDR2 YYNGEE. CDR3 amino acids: CASSVEPGRDQPQHF. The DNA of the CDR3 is TGTGCCAGCAGCGTAGAGCCGGGCCGGGATCAGCCCCAGCATTTT.

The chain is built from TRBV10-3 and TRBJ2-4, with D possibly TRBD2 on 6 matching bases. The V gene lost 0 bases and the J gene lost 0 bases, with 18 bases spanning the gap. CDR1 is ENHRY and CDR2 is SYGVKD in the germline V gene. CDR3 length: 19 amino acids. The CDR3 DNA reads TGTGCCATCAGTGAGTCCCGGCAGGAGGGCTCTCTAGCCAAAAACATTCAGTACTTC. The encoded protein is CAISESRQEGSLAKNIQYF.

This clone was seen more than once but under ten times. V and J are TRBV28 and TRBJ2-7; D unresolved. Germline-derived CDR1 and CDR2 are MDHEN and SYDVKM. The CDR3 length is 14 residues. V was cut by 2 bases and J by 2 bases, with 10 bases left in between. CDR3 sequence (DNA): TGTGCCAGCAGTTTACAAAACGGAGCCTACGAGCAGTACTTC. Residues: CASSLQNGAYEQYF.

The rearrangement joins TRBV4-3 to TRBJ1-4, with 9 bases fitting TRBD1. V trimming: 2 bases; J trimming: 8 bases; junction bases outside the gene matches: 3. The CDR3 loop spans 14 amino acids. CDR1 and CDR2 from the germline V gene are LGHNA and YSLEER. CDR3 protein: CASSQRDRDEKLFF. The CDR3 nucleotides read TGCGCCAGCAGCCAAAGGGACAGGGACGAAAAACTGTTTTTT.

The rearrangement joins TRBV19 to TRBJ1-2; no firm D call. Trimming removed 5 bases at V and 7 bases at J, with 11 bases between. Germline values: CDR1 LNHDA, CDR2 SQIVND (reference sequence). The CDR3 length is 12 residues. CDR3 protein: CASSPQMGGYTF. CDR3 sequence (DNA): TGTGCCAGTAGTCCACAGATGGGTGGCTACACCTTC.

The CDR3 loop is CASSLDGGQETQYF. CDR3 sequence (DNA): TGTGCCAGCAGCTTAGATGGGGGCCAAGAGACCCAGTACTTC. The chain has TRBV7-2 and TRBJ2-5; perhaps D is TRBD1 or TRBD2 (5 bases each). V was pared by 1 base and J by 1 base, with 7 bases between. CDR3 length equals 14 residues. Germline V CDR1 and CDR2: SGHTA, FQGNSA.

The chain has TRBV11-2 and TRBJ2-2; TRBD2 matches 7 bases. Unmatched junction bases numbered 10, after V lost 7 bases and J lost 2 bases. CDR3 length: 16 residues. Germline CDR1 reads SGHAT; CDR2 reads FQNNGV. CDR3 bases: TGTGCCAGCACCCGAGCGGGAAATTACAACACCGGGGAGCTGTTTTTT. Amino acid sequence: CASTRAGNYNTGELFF.

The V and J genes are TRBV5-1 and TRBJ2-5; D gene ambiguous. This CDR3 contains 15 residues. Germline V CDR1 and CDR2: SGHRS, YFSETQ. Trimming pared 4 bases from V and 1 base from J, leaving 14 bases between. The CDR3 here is CASSVGTVPQETQYF. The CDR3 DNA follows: TGCGCCAGCAGCGTGGGAACAGTCCCCCAAGAGACCCAGTACTTC.

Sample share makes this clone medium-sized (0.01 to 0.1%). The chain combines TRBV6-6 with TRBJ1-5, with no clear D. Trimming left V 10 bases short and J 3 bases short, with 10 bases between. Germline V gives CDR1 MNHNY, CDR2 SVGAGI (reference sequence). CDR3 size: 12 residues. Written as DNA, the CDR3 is TGTGCCACAAGCAACGACAATCAGCCCCAGCATTTT. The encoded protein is CATSNDNQPQHF.

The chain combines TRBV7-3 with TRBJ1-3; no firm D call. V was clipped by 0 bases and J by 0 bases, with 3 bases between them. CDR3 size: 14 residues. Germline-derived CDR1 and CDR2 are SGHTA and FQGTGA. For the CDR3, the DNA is TGTGCCAGCAGCTTAACCTACTCTGGAAACACCATATATTTT. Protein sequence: CASSLTYSGNTIYF.

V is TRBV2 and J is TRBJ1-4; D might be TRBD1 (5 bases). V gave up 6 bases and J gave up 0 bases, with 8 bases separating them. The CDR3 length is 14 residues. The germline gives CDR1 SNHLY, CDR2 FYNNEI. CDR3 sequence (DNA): TGTGCCAGCAGGGGACGGTCAACTAATGAAAAACTGTTTTTT. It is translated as CASRGRSTNEKLFF.